Reported below is one T cell receptor beta chain. Which antigen it targets is not known. It has no much larger one-base neighbor in the sample; base qualities were not kept. The sample is drawn from a study of blood T cell repertoires in COVID-19 (dated by TCRdb to the early 2020s). Background on the whole study: The collaborator samples originated in the United States, Italy and Spain and spanned the acute and convalescent phases of COVID-19. The prospective study material was composed of cDNA or gDNA derived from T cells, B-cell-depleted T cells, or PBMCs. Deeply sampled blood TCRbeta repertoires from subjects exposed to, actively infected with, or recovered from COVID-19 were included in the dataset. The repertoires were released in a freely available public database intended as a resource for research on the immune response to SARS-CoV-2. Samples were obtained from the ongoing ImmuneRACE study (first 160 participants) and from 1,254 subjects provided by 6 global collaborators. Sample metadata almost always included a de-identified subject ID, COVID-19 status, age in years and sex. Where HLA class I and class II types were available, the types were taken from metadata supplied by the sample provider, not from assay-based typing.

TCRbeta CDR3 regions were amplified from genomic DNA using the immunoSEQ Assay, a bias-controlled multiplex PCR. Processing in the source paper ran as follows. Nucleated cell counts per sample were estimated from amplification of reference gene primers within the assay. Sequence reads were collapsed and filtered to measure the absolute abundance of every unique TCRbeta CDR3 rearrangement. Productive Simpson clonality was computed per sample as the square root of Simpson's diversity index over productive rearrangements. TCRdb carries this immuneACCESS record with in-frame sequences only. Its versions omit some clonotypes, under half of them owing to an unresolved V gene in the studies checked, with the rest unexplained. Clone size and the V and J calls come from that table; the DNA yielded D and trimming. A total of about 400,000 clones appear in this sample, 85% to 90% of them only once. About 1.7% of the sample goes to the ten largest clones.

The trim is 8 bases for V and 6 bases for J, with a gap of 14 bases between the germline ends. The CDR3 covers 12 residues, taking in both the cysteine and the phenylalanine. The entry retains the CDR3 DNA only, 36 bases that are in frame from base 1. CDR1 and CDR2 are drawn from the germline V gene: SNHLY, FYNNEI. Participants in the prospective study were aged about 18 to 95 years, lived in 20 to 30 United States geographic areas, and enrolled through a virtual design. In the prospective study, participants were assigned to cohorts based on the clinical history participants reported in a screening survey and a study questionnaire. Recovered participants in ImmuneRACE Cohort 3 were defined as having two consecutive negative NP/OP PCR tests, clearance from a healthcare professional, or resolution of symptoms. In the prospective study, mobile phlebotomists collected whole blood, serum and a nasopharyngeal or oropharyngeal swab from each participant. Prospective study participants could optionally give additional blood draws and questionnaires over an approximately 2-month period. Prospective study blood samples were shipped either frozen or at room temperature before DNA extraction.

The investigation overall reported the following: The quantity of clinical and demographic metadata differed by source and by participant and was supplied without curation.

This chain joins TRBV2 to TRBJ2-7; the D gene is perhaps TRBD2, from 5 matching bases. Sample: PBMCs or T cells enriched from blood (not recorded which). The TCR comes from a woman aged 25-40 years who had recovered from COVID-19. CDR3 loop: CASGVSGGEQYF. The bases read TGTGCCAGCGGGGTGAGCGGCGGCGAGCAGTACTTC.